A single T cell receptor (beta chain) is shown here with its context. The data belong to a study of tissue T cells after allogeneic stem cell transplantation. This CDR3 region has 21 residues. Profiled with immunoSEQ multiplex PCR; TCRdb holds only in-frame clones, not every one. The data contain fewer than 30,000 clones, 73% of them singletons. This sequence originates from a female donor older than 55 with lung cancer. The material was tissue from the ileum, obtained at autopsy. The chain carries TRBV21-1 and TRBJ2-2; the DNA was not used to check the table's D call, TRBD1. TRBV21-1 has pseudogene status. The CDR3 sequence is CASRRDRGDDSKVLYGGELFF. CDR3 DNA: TGTGCCAGCAGAAGGGACAGGGGCGATGACTCCAAGGTCCTGTATGGCGGGGAGCTGTTTTTT.